This T cell receptor (beta chain) was captured in a study of OX40 agonist ivuxolimab in advanced cancers. Background on the whole study: The costimulatory receptor OX40 (CD134) was targeted by ivuxolimab, a fully human IgG2 agonistic monoclonal antibody. Intravenous ivuxolimab was administered to patients every 2 weeks at six dose levels: 0.01, 0.1, 0.3, 1.5, 3 and 10 mg/kg. Among the approximately 50 dose-escalation patients, 19 had hepatocellular carcinoma, around 15 melanoma, 9 renal cell carcinoma and 9 head and neck cancer. The dose-escalation cohort was about 87% male with a mean age of about 58 years, ranging from roughly 20 to 85. Prior anti-PD-1, anti-PD-L1 or anti-CTLA-4 therapy was permitted, and about 40% of dose-escalation patients had received checkpoint inhibitors. Partial responses occurred in three dose-escalation patients: two with cutaneous melanoma and one with hepatocellular carcinoma. The purpose of peripheral TCRbeta sequencing was to test whether ivuxolimab changed TCR sequence diversity and led to clonal T-cell expansion. The paper describes the monotherapy dose-escalation part (N of about 57 patients) of the phase I trial of ivuxolimab.

Patients with autoimmune disease history or receiving systemic immunosuppression were excluded from the trial. In every dose cohort, peripheral blood was drawn for TCR sequencing at baseline, cycle 4 day 1, and cycle 7 day 1. Samples were obtained from an open-label, multicenter, first-in-human phase I dose-escalation trial of ivuxolimab. Adults with locally advanced or metastatic head and neck squamous cell, hepatocellular, melanoma or renal cell carcinoma were enrolled in the trial. Before TCR sequencing, CD4+ and CD8+ T cells were separately sorted from peripheral blood. Concerning this clone itself: Its antigen has not been determined. The input lacks base qualities; no much larger clone sits a single base away.

From a lookup of the germline V gene, CDR1 and CDR2 are SGHRS and YFSETQ. For this chain, trimming is 4 bases at the V end and 1 base at the J end, and the number of junction bases without a gene match is 4. Counted from cysteine to phenylalanine, this CDR3 has 14 amino acids. Of the read, only the CDR3 DNA is kept; its 42 bases are in frame from base 1. To sequence the TCRbeta CDR3 region, genomic DNA was isolated from the sorted cells. The immunoSEQ Assay was used for sequencing of TCRbeta CDR3 regions. As stored in TCRdb, this immuneACCESS dataset retains in-frame rearrangements with V and J assigned. A fraction of the clones does not appear; measured against another copy, unresolved V genes explain less than half of the discrepancy, and the remainder lacks a known reason. The sample profile shows tens of thousands of clones; roughly 80% of them were found once. The ten largest clones capture roughly 2.2% of the sample.

Broader findings and caveats from the paper: Low levels of normalized T-cell clonal expansion were also seen in some nonresponding patients. On average, CD8+ T cells showed more expanded clones than CD4+ T cells after ivuxolimab. The antigen specificity of the clonally expanded peripheral T cells was not determined. At doses from 0.1 to 3.0 mg/kg, clonal expansion was seen in both CD4+ and CD8+ blood T cells between baseline and week 6. Partial responders in the 0.1-3.0 mg/kg groups had among the lowest normalized peripheral clonal expansion, especially among CD8+ T cells.

Sequences were derived from CD4+ or CD8+ T cells sorted from blood, sampled in a trial of the OX40 agonist ivuxolimab. The V and J genes are TRBV5-1 and TRBJ1-1; 7 nucleotides in the junction match TRBD1. The sequence was collected from an adult with an advanced solid tumor such as melanoma, head and neck, liver or kidney cancer. The bases read TGCGCCAGCAGCGGGACAGCCCAGAACACTGAAGCTTTCTTT. Translated, it reads CASSGTAQNTEAFF.